Shown below are 32 T cell receptor beta chains from a single sample sequenced in a study of beta chain features in type 1 diabetes. Study-level points and caveats: Researchers report that Type 1 diabetes patients had moderately but significantly shorter TCRB CDR3s across all four CD4+ subsets.

Their antigens remain unidentified. Investigators reverse transcribed all isolated RNA, so they sequenced expressed TCRB transcripts. The table came from immunoSEQ multiplex PCR; TCRdb's copy has only in-frame clones and leaves some out. This sample has nearly 700,000 clones, with roughly 12% found just once. Source material: naive CD4+ T cells from blood. The receptors come from a man between 18 and 35 years old with type 1 diabetes.

The V gene is TRBV18, the J gene TRBJ1-3, with a tentative D call TRBD1 (6 bases). The CDR3 contains 16 residues. Trimming cost V 3 bases and J 0 bases, with 12 bases left between them. Germline V gene sequence: CDR1 KGHSH, CDR2 LQKENI. CDR3 bases: TGTGCCAGCTCACCGCAAGGGACATACTCTGGAAACACCATATATTTT. It codes for CASSPQGTYSGNTIYF.

The V gene is TRBV30, the J gene TRBJ1-6, with D possibly being TRBD1 (6 bases). Trimming took 7 bases from V and 4 from J, leaving 8 bases between them. In germline, CDR1 is GTSNPN, CDR2 SVGIG (reference sequence). This CDR3 is 12 amino acids long. The CDR3 DNA is TGTGCCTACAGGGTTTATAATTCACCCCTCCACTTT. Its protein is CAYRVYNSPLHF. Together with reference TRBV30 and TRBJ1-6, the CDR3 gives the full variable domain: SQTIHQWPATLVQPVGSPLSLECTVEGTSNPNLYWYRQAAGRGLQLLFYSVGIGQISSEVPQNLSASRPQDRQFILSSKKLLLSDSGFYLCAYRVYNSPLHFGNGTRLTVT.

The gene calls are TRBV11-2 and TRBJ1-6, with D hard to call. With 0 bases removed from V and 7 bases from J, the gap between germline ends came to 10 bases. Looked up from germline, CDR1 is SGHAT and CDR2 is FQNNGV. There are 15 residues in the CDR3. This CDR3 reads CASSLDVTANSPLHF. CDR3 DNA: TGTGCCAGCAGCTTAGATGTGACCGCAAATTCACCCCTCCACTTT.

J is TRBJ2-1 and V is TRBV5-1; the D is unclear. The V end was cut by 0 bases, the J end by 0 bases, with 16 bases between. This CDR3 has 18 residues. CDR1 SGHRS and CDR2 YFSETQ come from the germline V gene. CDR3 nucleotide sequence: TGCGCCAGCAGCTTGGGTTCCTACGGTGCGAGCTCCTACAATGAGCAGTTCTTC. This gives the protein CASSLGSYGASSYNEQFF.

This clone has more than one count but fewer than ten. The genes are TRBV19 and TRBJ2-3, with TRBD2 as a possible D gene (6 bases). CDR1 and CDR2 from the germline V gene are LNHDA and SQIVND (reference sequence). CDR3 size: 15 residues. Trimming left V 6 bases short and J 0 bases short, with 13 bases between. CDR3 in DNA: TGTGCCAGTAGGGACGGAGGGAGGAGCACAGATACGCAGTATTTT. Translated: CASRDGGRSTDTQYF.

The chain is built from TRBV5-6 and TRBJ1-1; D is unclear. This CDR3 is 15 amino acids long. V was trimmed by 0 bases and J by 0 bases, leaving 9 bases between them. The germline gives CDR1 SGHDT, CDR2 YYEEEE. This chain's CDR3 is CASSLVPGMNTEAFF. The CDR3 DNA follows: TGTGCCAGCAGCTTGGTGCCAGGAATGAACACTGAAGCTTTCTTT.

The chain joins TRBV7-9 to TRBJ2-3; weak D call: TRBD1 (5 bases). V lost 4 bases and J lost 4, with 6 bases in between. The CDR3 runs to 12 residues. CDR1 and CDR2 (germline): SEHNR, FQNEAQ (reference sequence). The DNA of the CDR3 is TGTGCCAGCAGCTCGACAGCAGATACGCAGTATTTT. It codes for CASSSTADTQYF.

As concerns this clone: Within the sample, other DNA sequences also encode this same CDR3. J is TRBJ1-1 and V is TRBV5-1; D gene ambiguous. Germline loops: CDR1 SGHRS, CDR2 YFSETQ. The CDR3 spans 14 residues. V dropped 0 bases and J dropped 2 bases, with 8 bases sitting between them. The CDR3 bases are TGCGCCAGCAGCTTGGAGAAGGGTAACACTGAAGCTTTCTTT. Its translation is CASSLEKGNTEAFF.

This clone showed up just a few times. This chain uses TRBV7-9 with TRBJ2-7, with D perhaps matching TRBD2 (5 bases). Germline CDR1 and CDR2: SEHNR and FQNEAQ (reference sequence). V was clipped by 4 bases and J by 7 bases, with 14 bases between them. This CDR3 comprises 13 residues. Here the CDR3 reads CASSYSGVPEQYF. The CDR3 DNA reads as TGTGCCAGCAGCTACTCCGGGGTCCCGGAGCAGTACTTC.

The V gene is TRBV14, the J gene TRBJ2-5; D uncertain. V lost 4 bases to trimming and J lost 4 bases, with 13 bases between them. CDR1 is SGHDN and CDR2 is FVKESK in the germline V gene. The CDR3 loop spans 14 amino acids. The CDR3 reads CASSRTSVPETQYF. The CDR3 DNA reads as TGTGCCAGCAGCCGAACTTCAGTCCCAGAGACCCAGTACTTC. Looking up the rest from reference TRBV14 and TRBJ2-5 gives the full variable domain: EAGVTQFPSHSVIEKGQTVTLRCDPISGHDNLYWYRRVMGKEIKFLLHFVKESKQDESGMPNNRFLAERTGGTYSTLKVQPAELEDSGVYFCASSRTSVPETQYFGPGTRLLVL.

This clone has a handful of counts. V usage is TRBV2 and J usage is TRBJ2-4; 12 bases agree with TRBD1. With V trimmed by 1 base and J by 1 base, 5 bases remained unmatched. Germline V gene data show CDR1 as SNHLY and CDR2 as FYNNEI. The CDR3 totals 18 residues. CDR3 bases: TGTGCCAGCAGTGAAGAGGGACAGGGGGCGGAGGCCAAAAACATTCAGTACTTC. It is translated as CASSEEGQGAEAKNIQYF.

This clone was counted between two and nine times. V is TRBV29-1 and J is TRBJ2-6; the match to TRBD2 covers 7 bases. The CDR3 length is 16 residues. The V gene's germline CDR1 is SQVTM and CDR2 ANQGSEA. V lost 7 bases, J lost 0 bases, and 9 bases stayed unmatched. Written as DNA, the CDR3 is TGCAGCGCCTCGGGGGAGGGAGGCTCTGGGGCCAACGTCCTGACTTTC. This translates into CSASGEGGSGANVLTF.

This clone was counted between two and nine times. The chain carries TRBV7-2 and TRBJ1-2; TRBD1 is a possible D gene (5 bases). Germline V CDR1 and CDR2: SGHTA, FQGNSA. The V and J ends lost 1 base and 5 bases respectively, with 11 bases between them. This CDR3 is built from 14 residues. Here the CDR3 DNA reads TGTGCCAGCAGCTTAGAAGCAGGGACGTATGGCTACACCTTC. It is translated as CASSLEAGTYGYTF.

The chain couples TRBV28 to TRBJ2-7; D possibly matches TRBD1 or TRBD2 (5 bases each). Looked up from germline, CDR1 is MDHEN and CDR2 is SYDVKM. The CDR3 extends over 15 amino acids. V was shortened by 4 bases and J by 0 bases, with 13 bases between the two germline ends. Written as DNA, the CDR3 is TGTGCCAGCAGTTCCCACGGGACGGGCTCCTACGAGCAGTACTTC. Its protein product is CASSSHGTGSYEQYF.

In this sample, this clone turned up a few times. This chain connects TRBV19 to TRBJ2-1; D may be TRBD1 (5 bases). Germline CDR1 LNHDA, CDR2 SQIVND (reference sequence). The CDR3 spans 14 residues. V lost 3 bases and J 6 bases, leaving 12 bases between the germline ends. The CDR3 reads CASSISRVSNEQFF. The CDR3 nucleotides read TGTGCCAGTAGTATCTCCAGGGTAAGCAATGAGCAGTTCTTC.

This clone has just a few counts. The chain recombines TRBV5-1 with TRBJ2-7; 7 bases are shared with TRBD1. Germline V gene data show CDR1 as SGHRS and CDR2 as YFSETQ. The CDR3 is made up of 14 amino acids. V shed 3 bases, J shed 2 bases, and the junction held 5 bases outside the gene matches. CDR3 sequence (DNA): TGCGCCAGCAGCTCCGGGACAGAAACCTACGAGCAGTACTTC. Amino acids: CASSSGTETYEQYF.

Concerning this clone itself: Other DNA sequences in the sample encode the same CDR3. V and J are TRBV28 and TRBJ2-7, with 9 bases that match TRBD1. Germline V gene data show CDR1 as MDHEN and CDR2 as SYDVKM. Losses at the gene ends were 4 bases for V and 6 bases for J; bases not matched to a gene: 4. CDR3 length: 13 amino acids. The DNA for the CDR3 is TGTGCCAGCAGTTCGGGACAGGGAGGCGAGCAGTACTTC. This encodes CASSSGQGGEQYF.

Here the CDR3 DNA reads TGCGCCAGCAGCCCCGGGGCAGGGGGGCAAGAGACCCAGTACTTC. Encoded protein: CASSPGAGGQETQYF. The chain has TRBV5-1 and TRBJ2-5; D may be TRBD1 (7 bases). The germline gives CDR1 SGHRS, CDR2 YFSETQ. The CDR3 length is 15 residues. V was cut by 4 bases and J by 2 bases, with 15 bases left in between.

This clone showed up just a few times. The chain uses TRBV30 and TRBJ1-2, with D maybe TRBD1 (6 bases). The V end lost 8 bases, the J end lost 1 base, and 17 bases lay between the germline ends. This CDR3 contains 14 residues. Germline V lookup: CDR1 GTSNPN, CDR2 SVGIG (reference sequence). In DNA, the CDR3 is TGTGCCGGGGGGCCCCGACGGCTTAACTATGGCTACACCTTC. It encodes CAGGPRRLNYGYTF.

This clone was observed a few times. The chain is built from TRBV11-2 and TRBJ2-3; TRBD2 matches 8 bases. The junction had 3 bases not matched to a gene; V was cut back by 2 bases and J by 2 bases. This CDR3 is 15 amino acids long. In germline, CDR1 is SGHAT, CDR2 FQNNGV. The CDR3 coding sequence is TGTGCCAGCAGCTTAACTAGCGGTAACACAGATACGCAGTATTTT. Protein product: CASSLTSGNTDTQYF.

V is TRBV7-3 and J is TRBJ2-1; the match to TRBD1 covers 8 bases. CDR1 and CDR2 (germline): SGHTA, FQGTGA. CDR3 length: 15 residues. V lost 5 bases, J lost 4 bases, and 7 bases stayed unmatched. CDR3 protein: CASSPIGQGYNEQFF. The CDR3 DNA sequence: TGTGCCAGCAGCCCGATTGGACAGGGATACAATGAGCAGTTCTTC.

The DNA of the CDR3 is TGCGCCAGCAGCCAAGATCCGGGACAGGCGACCTATAGCAATCAGCCCCAGCATTTT. It encodes CASSQDPGQATYSNQPQHF. This chain joins TRBV4-1 and TRBJ1-5, with 8 bases that match TRBD1. This CDR3 has 19 amino acids. Germline loops: CDR1 MGHRA, CDR2 YSYEKL. Trimming at V came to 0 bases and at J to 0 bases, leaving 10 bases not matched to a gene.

The table lists this clone with a few counts. The CDR3, as DNA: TGTGCCAGCAGCCAAGGGAGATTCACTAATGAAAAACTGTTTTTT. This gives the protein CASSQGRFTNEKLFF. The chain employs TRBV14 and TRBJ1-4; D uncertain. Trimming removed 1 base at V and 2 bases at J, with 8 bases between. The germline gives CDR1 SGHDN, CDR2 FVKESK. The CDR3 extends over 15 amino acids.

The chain combines TRBV4-1 with TRBJ2-7, with 9 positions matching TRBD2. Unmatched junction bases numbered 18, after V lost 4 bases and J lost 5 bases. In germline, CDR1 is MGHRA, CDR2 YSYEKL. The CDR3 consists of 18 residues. CDR3 region: CASSPSLFGLAGTNEQYF. CDR3 nucleotide sequence: TGCGCCAGCAGCCCTAGCCTTTTTGGGCTAGCGGGGACGAACGAGCAGTACTTC.

This sequence joins TRBV4-1 and TRBJ2-2; perhaps TRBD2 as D (5 bases). The CDR3 is made up of 15 amino acids. V was trimmed by 5 bases and J by 5 bases, leaving 15 bases between them. Germline V CDR1 and CDR2: MGHRA, YSYEKL. The CDR3 DNA follows: TGCGCCAGCAGCGGACCGGGGAAAGGTACCGGGGAGCTGTTTTTT. It codes for CASSGPGKGTGELFF.

The sample holds a few counts of this clone. This chain connects TRBV30 to TRBJ1-6; perhaps TRBD1 as D (5 bases). Germline V lookup: CDR1 GTSNPN, CDR2 SVGIG (reference sequence). Deletions cut 3 bases from V and 3 bases from J, with 12 bases between. The CDR3 totals 15 residues. This chain's CDR3 is CAWSETTDYNSPLHF. In DNA, the CDR3 is TGTGCCTGGAGCGAAACGACAGACTATAATTCACCCCTCCACTTT. The full variable domain, with the rest looked up from reference TRBV30 and TRBJ1-6, is SQTIHQWPATLVQPVGSPLSLECTVEGTSNPNLYWYRQAAGRGLQLLFYSVGIGQISSEVPQNLSASRPQDRQFILSSKKLLLSDSGFYLCAWSETTDYNSPLHFGNGTRLTVT.

The chain links TRBV14 to TRBJ1-4; D remains unclear. Germline CDR1 reads SGHDN; CDR2 reads FVKESK. This CDR3 comprises 11 residues. The germline V and J ends were trimmed by 6 bases and 14 bases, with 13 bases remaining between them. Here the CDR3 reads CASSTTGRLFF. The CDR3 DNA reads TGTGCCAGCAGTACGACGGGCCGCCTGTTTTTT.

The V call is TRBV7-9, the J call TRBJ2-3; D is undetermined. This CDR3 has 15 residues. The V end was cut by 1 base, the J end by 4 bases, with 12 bases between. CDR1 SEHNR and CDR2 FQNEAQ come from the germline V gene (reference sequence). CDR3 sequence reads: CASSLDVGDADTQYF. As DNA, the CDR3 is TGTGCCAGCAGCTTAGACGTAGGAGATGCAGATACGCAGTATTTT.

This clone came up a few times. This chain connects TRBV29-1 to TRBJ2-3; TRBD2 matches 8 bases. The length of the CDR3 is 13 residues. Germline CDR1 reads SQVTM; CDR2 reads ANQGSEA. V lost 7 bases, J lost 2 bases, and 5 bases stayed unmatched. The CDR3 reads CSGGLGPTDTQYF. CDR3 sequence (DNA): TGCAGCGGGGGACTAGGCCCCACAGATACGCAGTATTTT.

The chain has TRBV5-4 and TRBJ2-1; D is unresolved. Germline CDR1 is SGHNT and CDR2 is YYREEE (reference sequence). V shed 2 bases and J shed 0 bases, with 12 bases lying between them. The CDR3 is 16 amino acids. CDR3 bases: TGTGCCAGCAGCTTTGGTAGTGGGATCTCCTACAATGAGCAGTTCTTC. Encoded protein: CASSFGSGISYNEQFF.

The chain links TRBV7-2 to TRBJ1-2, with no clear D. In germline, CDR1 is SGHTA, CDR2 FQGNSA. Trimming cost V 4 bases and J 8 bases, with 14 bases left between them. The CDR3 runs 13 residues. The CDR3 spells CASSSQEGGGYTF. CDR3 nucleotide sequence: TGTGCCAGCAGCTCCCAGGAGGGAGGCGGCTACACCTTC.

The chain carries TRBV27 and TRBJ1-2, with D hard to call. With 2 bases removed from V and 4 bases from J, the gap between germline ends came to 11 bases. The CDR3 has 14 amino acids. CDR1 MNHEY and CDR2 SMNVEV come from the germline V gene (reference sequence). CDR3 amino acids: CASSLDGGGYGYTF. The DNA of the CDR3 is TGTGCCAGCAGTTTAGACGGAGGCGGCTATGGCTACACCTTC.